A single sample gave rise to the 20 T cell receptor beta chains below, sequenced in a study of tissue T cells after allogeneic stem cell transplantation. Produced via immunoSEQ multiplex PCR; TCRdb's table is partial and in-frame only. The table lists over 6,000 clones, about half of them singletons, with 6% to 8% in the top ten. Time point reported: mouse harvest day 7 after allogeneic transplant. Each mouse received 10^7 T-cell-depleted marrow cells plus 10^6 splenic CD5+ T cells by tail vein. The material sequenced was gut tissue. The source of these receptors is a female BALB/c mouse given C57BL/6 T cells with graft-versus-host disease after an allogeneic hematopoietic cell transplant.

This clone was observed a handful of times. Genes and germline are mouse. CDR3: CASSRGRGTNQAPLF. CDR3 DNA, as far as it was read: TGTGCTAGCAGTAGAGGCAGGGGGACCAACCAGGCTCCGCTT. The V gene is TRBV17, the J gene TRBJ1-5; TRBD1 matches at 7 bases. Read data end 1 residue before the CDR3 end; the end is taken from the germline J gene. CDR3 length: 15 residues. Looked up from germline, CDR1 is MNHDT and CDR2 is YYDKIL. The V and J ends lost 1 base and 3 bases, in that order; junction bases with no gene match: 3.

This clone was seen more than once but under ten times. Here the gene names and germline are mouse. From the germline J gene comes the end of the CDR3, since the read stops 1 residue before it. The chain couples TRBV17 to TRBJ2-7; 9 bases line up with TRBD1. CDR3 size: 15 residues. Germline V gives CDR1 MNHDT, CDR2 YYDKIL. The trim removed 1 base at V and 4 bases at J, leaving 5 bases unmatched. CDR3 bases read: TGTGCTAGCAGTAGAGCCTCCGGGACAGGGTATGAACAGTAC. Amino acids: CASSRASGTGYEQY. In full, the CDR3 is CASSRASGTGYEQYF.

This clone turned up a few times. Gene names are mouse gene names. The CDR3 goes on 1 residue after the read ends, and that part is filled in from the germline J gene. The chain uses TRBV20 and TRBJ2-4, with TRBD2 matching 11 bases. From germline, CDR1 is GFQATS and CDR2 STVNSAI. The CDR3 runs to 13 residues. The trim removed 6 bases at V and 5 bases at J, leaving 4 bases unmatched. CDR3: CGATDWGGNTLYF. The DNA read from the CDR3 is TGTGGTGCAACCGACTGGGGGGGAAACACCTTGTAC.

As regards this clone: The genes are named according to mouse. The read gets to within 1 residue of the CDR3 end, and the germline J gene fills in the rest. This chain links TRBV26 with TRBJ2-5; 9 positions agree with TRBD1. This CDR3 region has 14 residues. Germline V lookup: CDR1 KGHPV, CDR2 FQNQEV (reference sequence). V lost 4 bases and J lost 5; bases outside the gene matches: 4. The part of the CDR3 DNA that was read is TGTGCCAGCAGTCGGCCGGGACAGGGAGACACCCAGTAC. It codes for CASSRPGQGDTQY. The complete CDR3 protein is CASSRPGQGDTQYF. The complete variable domain, with remaining parts taken from reference TRBV26 and TRBJ2-5, reads NSKVIQTPRYLVKGQGQKAKMRCIPEKGHPVVFWYQQNKNNEFKFLINFQNQEVLQQIDMTEKRFSAECPSNSPCSLEIQSSEAGDSALYLCASSRPGQGDTQYFGPGTRLLVL.

This clone was seen once. These gene names are mouse names. The read comes to an end 1 residue before the CDR3 does, leaving the germline J gene to fill in the end. The V call is TRBV3, the J call TRBJ1-3; D is unresolved. The germline gives CDR1 SNHLY, CDR2 FYNGKV (reference sequence). V was shortened by 2 bases and J by 4 bases, with 9 bases between the two germline ends. CDR3 length: 14 amino acids. This CDR3 reads CASSLSGEGNTLYF. The part of the CDR3 DNA that was read is TGTGCCAGCAGCTTAAGCGGGGAGGGAAATACGCTCTAT. The whole variable domain, filled in from reference TRBV3 and TRBJ1-3, reads GPKVLQIPSHQIIDMGQMVTLNCDPVSNHLYFYWYKQILGQQMEFLVNFYNGKVMEKSKLFKDQFSVERPDGSYFTLKIQPTALEDSAVYFCASSLSGEGNTLYFGEGSRLIVV.

Regarding this clone: Gene names refer to mouse genes. The CDR3 is cut off 1 residue early in the read; its end comes from the germline J gene. The chain employs TRBV16 and TRBJ2-3; D may match TRBD1 or TRBD2 (6 bases each). Looked up from germline, CDR1 is SGHSA and CDR2 is FRNQAP. This CDR3 is 16 amino acids long. V dropped 0 bases and J dropped 0 bases, with 10 bases sitting between them. The CDR3 bases that were read are TGTGCAAGCAGCTTAGAGGGGGCCCCTAGTGCAGAAACGCTGTAT. As protein: CASSLEGAPSAETLY. The complete CDR3 sequence is CASSLEGAPSAETLYF.

Of note for this clone: Here the gene names and germline are mouse. The read ends 1 residue before the CDR3 terminus; that terminus is restored from the germline J gene. This chain connects TRBV26 to TRBJ2-4; 9 bases match TRBD2. Per germline, CDR1 KGHPV and CDR2 FQNQEV (reference sequence). There are 14 residues in the CDR3. The V segment lost 4 bases and the J segment 3 bases; nucleotides outside the gene matches: 2. The CDR3 loop reads CASSRLGEQNTLYF. Partial CDR3 DNA: TGTGCCAGCAGTCGACTGGGGGAACAAAACACCTTGTAC.

This clone has a handful of counts. Gene names are mouse gene names. The read ends 1 residue early relative to the CDR3; the germline J gene fills the gap. The V gene is TRBV19, the J gene TRBJ1-5; a weak D match, TRBD1 (5 bases). Trimming removed 4 bases from V and 4 bases from J, with 6 bases in between. There are 12 residues in the CDR3. Germline lookup yields CDR1 FNHDT and CDR2 SITEND (reference sequence). The part of the CDR3 DNA that was read is TGTGCCAGCAGTGACAGAAACCAGGCTCCGCTT. Protein: CASSDRNQAPL. The entire CDR3 sequence reads CASSDRNQAPLF.

As for this clone: The genes and germline here are from mouse. CDR3 in amino acids: CTCSAASQAPLF. The part of the CDR3 DNA that was read is TGCACCTGCAGTGCAGCGTCCCAGGCTCCGCTT. The chain joins TRBV1 to TRBJ1-5; D is undetermined. The CDR3 goes on 1 residue after the read ends, and that part is filled in from the germline J gene. From germline, CDR1 is NSQYPW and CDR2 LRSPGD (reference sequence). Deletions cut 1 base from V and 6 bases from J, with 4 bases between. The CDR3 is made up of 12 amino acids.

Remarks on this clone: Each gene name is a mouse one. The observed sequence ends 1 residue before the CDR3 terminus, with the missing tail filled in from the germline J gene. The rearrangement joins TRBV23 to TRBJ1-5. The CDR3 runs 12 residues. Germline values: CDR1 KGHTA, CDR2 FQNQQP. The chain's CDR3 is CSSSQSGRAPLF. The covered CDR3 bases are TGCTCCAGCAGTCAATCGGGGAGGGCTCCGCTT. The complete variable domain, with remaining parts taken from reference TRBV23 and TRBJ1-5, reads DAAVTQKPRYLIKMKGQEAEMKCIPEKGHTAVFWYQQKQSKELKFLIYFQNQQPLDQIDMVKERFSAVCPSSSLCSLGIRTCEAEDSALYLCSSSQSGRAPLFGEGTRLSVL.

Only a few counts were recorded for this clone. Gene names refer to mouse genes. The missing CDR3 end, 1 residue past where the read stops, is filled in from the germline J gene. V and J are TRBV3 and TRBJ1-3; D is uncertain. Germline V gene sequence: CDR1 SNHLY, CDR2 FYNGKV (reference sequence). This CDR3 region has 14 residues. The ends were cut back, 2 bases at V and 0 bases at J, with 5 bases in the middle. The sequenced CDR3 bases are TGTGCCAGCAGCTTATCCGGTTCTGGAAATACGCTCTAT. Encoded protein: CASSLSGSGNTLY. The entire CDR3 reads CASSLSGSGNTLYF.

This clone was counted only a few times. Germline and genes: mouse. The read ends 1 residue shy of where the CDR3 ends; the end is completed using the germline J gene. The gene calls are TRBV3 and TRBJ2-1; TRBD1 matches at 9 bases. The V and J ends lost 4 bases and 3 bases, in that order; junction bases with no gene match: 4. The CDR3 is 15 residues long. Per the germline V gene, CDR1 is SNHLY and CDR2 is FYNGKV (reference sequence). The CDR3: CASSSYRGLYAEQFF. The CDR3 bases that were read are TGTGCCAGCAGCTCATACAGGGGGCTCTATGCTGAGCAGTTC. Full variable domain (missing parts from reference TRBV3 and TRBJ2-1): GPKVLQIPSHQIIDMGQMVTLNCDPVSNHLYFYWYKQILGQQMEFLVNFYNGKVMEKSKLFKDQFSVERPDGSYFTLKIQPTALEDSAVYFCASSSYRGLYAEQFFGPGTRLTVL.

A remark on this clone: The genes and germline here are from mouse. CDR3: CASSPHSAETLYF. The covered CDR3 bases are TGTGCCAGCAGTCCTCACAGTGCAGAAACGCTGTAT. The chain couples TRBV26 to TRBJ2-3, with D unresolved. The CDR3 extends 1 residue past the end of the read, so its final part is completed from the germline J gene. The germline CDR1 and CDR2 sequences are KGHPV and FQNQEV (reference sequence). CDR3 size: 13 residues. Trimming stripped 4 bases from V and 0 bases from J, with 5 bases between.

This clone appeared a few times. Germline and genes here are mouse. The read stops 1 residue short of the end of the CDR3; the missing end is completed from the germline J gene. This chain uses TRBV26 with TRBJ2-3, with D perhaps being TRBD1 or TRBD2 (5 bases each). The V end was cut by 4 bases, the J end by 2 bases, with 10 bases between. Germline lookup yields CDR1 KGHPV and CDR2 FQNQEV (reference sequence). CDR3 length: 14 amino acids. CDR3 sequence: CASSPPGAAETLYF. Partial CDR3 DNA: TGTGCCAGCAGTCCTCCCGGGGCTGCAGAAACGCTGTAT.

In the case of this clone: Gene names and germline refer to mouse. With the read ending 1 residue before the CDR3 end, the germline J gene is used to fill in that end. This rearrangement joins TRBV19 to TRBJ1-1; TRBD1 matches 7 bases. Germline V gene lookup returns CDR1 FNHDT and CDR2 SITEND (reference sequence). J gave up 4 bases and V 4 bases, and 10 bases lay outside the gene matches. CDR3 length: 15 amino acids. CDR3 protein: CASSLPQGRGTEVFF. CDR3 bases read: TGTGCCAGCAGTCTCCCACAGGGGAGGGGCACAGAAGTCTTC.

As for this clone: These gene names are mouse names. The read is 1 residue too short to cover the CDR3 end, so that end is filled in from the germline J gene. The gene calls are TRBV12-2 and TRBJ2-3; D uncertain. Germline CDR1 and CDR2: SGHLS and HYDKME. This CDR3 has 14 amino acids. V dropped 1 base and J dropped 0 bases, with 7 bases sitting between them. The CDR3 is CASSLHHSAETLYF. CDR3 bases read: TGTGCCAGCTCTCTTCACCATAGTGCAGAAACGCTGTAT.

Note on this clone: Gene names and germline refer to mouse. The read finishes 1 residue shy of the CDR3 end, and the germline J gene is used to complete it. J is TRBJ2-4 and V is TRBV23; TRBD1 is the table's D call, not checked against the DNA. Germline V gene lookup returns CDR1 KGHTA and CDR2 FQNQQP. The CDR3 runs to 14 residues. The sequenced part of the CDR3 DNA is TGCTCCAGCAGTCACGGGGACAGACAAAACACCTTGTAC. Translation: CSSSHGDRQNTLY. In full, the CDR3 reads CSSSHGDRQNTLYF.

In regard to this clone: Here the gene names and germline are mouse. Sequencing ends 1 residue short of the CDR3 end; the germline J gene provides the rest. The chain combines TRBV1 with TRBJ1-5; 7 nucleotides align to TRBD1. The V gene's germline CDR1 is NSQYPW and CDR2 LRSPGD (reference sequence). This CDR3 comprises 14 residues. J was trimmed by 3 bases and V by 6 bases; bases with no gene match: 5. CDR3 DNA, as far as it was read: TGCACCTGCAGCCACAGGGGACCCAACCAGGCTCCGCTT. The encoded protein is CTCSHRGPNQAPL. The CDR3 in its entirety is CTCSHRGPNQAPLF. Full variable domain (rest looked up from reference TRBV1 and TRBJ1-5): VTLLEQNPRWRLVPRGQAVNLRCILKNSQYPWMSWYQQDLQKQLQWLFTLRSPGDKEVKSLPGADYLATRVTDTELRLQVANMSQGRTLYCTCSHRGPNQAPLFGEGTRLSVL.

For this clone: Any gene name here is a mouse gene name. The covered CDR3 bases are TGTGCCAGCAGCCGACTGGGGGGAGCCACCGGGCAGCTCTAC. Translation gives CASSRLGGATGQLY. The full CDR3 protein reads CASSRLGGATGQLYF. The chain links TRBV3 to TRBJ2-2; the match to TRBD2 covers 10 bases. The CDR3 end is not reached by the read, which stops 1 residue before it; the germline J gene fills it in. The CDR3 consists of 15 residues. With V trimmed by 5 bases and J by 4 bases, 4 bases remained unmatched. Germline CDR1 SNHLY, CDR2 FYNGKV (reference sequence).

This clone was counted between two and nine times. Mouse gene names apply. Incomplete CDR3 DNA: TGTGCCAGCAGCATCGGCAGGTTCAGAAATACGCTCTAT. This translates into CASSIGRFRNTLY. The full CDR3 protein is CASSIGRFRNTLYF. The chain combines TRBV4 with TRBJ1-3; D not resolved. Coverage ceases 1 residue before the CDR3 finishes, and the germline J gene fills in the end. V gave up 5 bases and J gave up 5 bases, with 13 bases separating them. This CDR3 is 14 amino acids long. Germline V lookup: CDR1 LGHDT, CDR2 YNNKQL (reference sequence).